This T cell receptor beta chain was recorded in a study of T-cell reconstitution after alpha-beta-depleted transplantation in children. Unique molecular identifiers tagged the TCRbeta library. TCRdb called the PCR reads again in MiXCR, with one record for every CDR3 protein. There are about 500,000 distinct CDR3 sequences in the sample; about 33% occur only once, and 2% to 3% lies in the top ten. V lost 5 bases to trimming and J lost 4 bases, with 20 bases between them. CDR3 length: 16 residues. The rearrangement uses TRBV12-3 or TRBV12-4 and TRBJ2-5; D could derive from TRBD1 or TRBD2 (7 bases each). This receptor was obtained from a human donor who donated a stem cell graft to a child with aplastic anemia. The sample consisted of PBMCs from the stem cell graft donor, taken from the stem cell graft. The CDR3 is CASSPRGGAGGETQYF. The DNA of the CDR3 is TGTGCCAGCAGTCCCCGGGGAGGGGCAGGGGGAGAGACCCAGTACTTC.